This T cell receptor beta chain was sequenced for a study of control samples from healthy donors and cancer patients. This CDR3 is 15 amino acids long. The ends lost 5 bases at V and 4 bases at J; junction bases unmatched: 10. Germline V CDR1 and CDR2: MDHEN, SYDVKM. Clones were sequenced by immunoSEQ multiplex PCR, and TCRdb holds only the in-frame ones, with some missing. The sample lists tens of thousands of clones, 75% to 85% occurring once. The sample comprised PBMCs. The chain uses TRBV28 and TRBJ1-2, with TRBD1 matching over 7 bases. The source is a man aged 60 to 69 with head and neck cancer. The CDR3 nucleotides read TGTGCCAGCAGTCTGGGACAGCCGGCGGGCTATGGCTACACCTTC. This gives the protein CASSLGQPAGYGYTF.